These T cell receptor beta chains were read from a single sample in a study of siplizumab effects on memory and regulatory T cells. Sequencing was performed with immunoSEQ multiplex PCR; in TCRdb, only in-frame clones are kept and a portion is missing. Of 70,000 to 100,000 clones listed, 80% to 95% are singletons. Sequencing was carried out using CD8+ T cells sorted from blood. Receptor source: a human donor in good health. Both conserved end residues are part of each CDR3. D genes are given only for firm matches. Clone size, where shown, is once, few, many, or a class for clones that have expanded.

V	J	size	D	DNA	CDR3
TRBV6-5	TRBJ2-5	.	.	TGTGCCAGCAGTTACATCACGGGGACGGATCAAGAGACCCAGTACTTC	CASSYITGTDQETQYF
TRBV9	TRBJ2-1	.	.	TGTGCCAGCAGCCCCGGGGCGGTCAATGAGCAGTTCTTC	CASSPGAVNEQFF
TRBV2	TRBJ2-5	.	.	TGTGCCAGCAGTGAAGGCTTAGCGGACCAAGAGACCCAGTACTTC	CASSEGLADQETQYF
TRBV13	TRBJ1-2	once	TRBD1	TGTGCCAGCAGCTACCACAGGGGAATTGGTTATGGCTACACCTTC	CASSYHRGIGYGYTF
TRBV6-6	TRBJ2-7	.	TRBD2	TGTGCCACGGGAGCGGGAGCAGTGTTGTACGAGCAGTACTTC	CATGAGAVLYEQYF
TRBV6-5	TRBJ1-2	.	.	TGTGCCAGCAGTTACTCCTTGGGACCTCCGGACACCTTC	CASSYSLGPPDTF
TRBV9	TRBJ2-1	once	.	TGTGCCAGCAGCGTAGCTAATTTCAATGAGCAGTTCTTC	CASSVANFNEQFF
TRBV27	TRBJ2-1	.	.	TGTGCCAGCAGCCAGAGGAGCTCCTACAATGAGCAGTTCTTC	CASSQRSSYNEQFF
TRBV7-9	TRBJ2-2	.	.	TGTGCCAGCAGCCCCTGGGAGGACACCGGGGAGCTGTTTTTT	CASSPWEDTGELFF
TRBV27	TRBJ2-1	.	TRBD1	TGTGCCAGCAGTTCGAGGGCTGGACAGGGGGTCTTCGATGAGCAGTTCTTC	CASSSRAGQGVFDEQFF
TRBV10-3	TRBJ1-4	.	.	TGTGCCATCAGTGAAGGTCAAGCTAATGAAAAACTGTTTTTT	CAISEGQANEKLFF
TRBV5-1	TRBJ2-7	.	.	TGCGCCAGCAGCTTGGTGGGAAGCTACGAGCAGTACTTC	CASSLVGSYEQYF
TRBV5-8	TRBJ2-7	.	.	TGTGCCAGCCTCTACGAGCAGTACTTC	CASLYEQYF
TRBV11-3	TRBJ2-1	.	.	TGTGCCAGCAGCTCACCCGGGACCTCCTACAATGAGCAGTTCTTC	CASSSPGTSYNEQFF
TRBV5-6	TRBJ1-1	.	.	TGTGCCAGCAGCTTGTTACCGAACACTGAAGCTTTCTTT	CASSLLPNTEAFF
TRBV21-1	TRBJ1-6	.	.	TGTGCCAGCAGCAATCGGGACGAACATAATTCACCCCTCCACTTT	CASSNRDEHNSPLHF
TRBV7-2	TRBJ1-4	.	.	TGTGCCAGCAGCTTAGGGGTGGGCGGGCATGAAAAACTGTTTTTT	CASSLGVGGHEKLFF
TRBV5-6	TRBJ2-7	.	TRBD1	TGTGCCAGCAGCTTGACGGGACAGGGGAAGTACGAGCAGTACTTC	CASSLTGQGKYEQYF